Presented here are 5 T cell receptor beta chains from one specimen sequenced in a study of identical twins. MiXCR, applied by TCRdb to the 5' RACE reads, yields one record per CDR3 protein. The data hold 200,000 to 250,000 distinct CDR3 sequences, with 6.5% to 8.5% observed a single time. Another study also made use of these data, one on yellow fever vaccine responses in identical twins.

Source material: memory (CD45RO+) T cells sorted from blood. These receptors originate from a woman under 30 in good health.

This clonotype was counted at least ten times. The chain carries TRBV24-1 and TRBJ2-2, with 9 nucleotides matching TRBD2. With V trimmed by 4 bases and J by 4 bases, 6 bases remained unmatched. Germline loops: CDR1 KGHDR, CDR2 SFDVKD. This CDR3 comprises 16 residues. Here the CDR3 DNA reads TGTGCCACCAGTGAGGAGGGACTAGCTTTCACCGGGGAGCTGTTTTTT. Translating it yields CATSEEGLAFTGELFF.

This rearrangement joins TRBV23-1 to TRBJ2-3; a possible D gene is TRBD1 (6 bases). TRBV23-1 qualifies as an ORF whose function is uncertain. The length of the CDR3 is 15 residues. Trimming left V 2 bases short and J 1 base short, with 10 bases between. For the CDR3, the DNA is TGCGCCAGCAGTCAACAGGACAGACGCACAGATACGCAGTATTTT. Its translation: CASSQQDRRTDTQYF.

This clonotype was observed a handful of times. J is TRBJ2-7 and V is TRBV3-1; TRBD2 might be the D (5 bases). The CDR3 consists of 12 residues. The V gene's germline CDR1 is LGHDT and CDR2 YNNKEL (reference sequence). Trimming removed 3 bases from V and 5 bases from J, with 8 bases in between. CDR3 sequence reads: CASSQIGDEQYF. The DNA of the CDR3 is TGTGCCAGCAGCCAGATCGGGGACGAGCAGTACTTC.

This clonotype has a count of ten or more. This rearrangement joins TRBV29-1 to TRBJ2-1; D tentatively fits TRBD1 or TRBD2 (5 bases each). V shed 4 bases and J shed 7 bases, with 8 bases lying between them. Germline CDR1 SQVTM, CDR2 ANQGSEA. The length of the CDR3 is 11 residues. DNA of the CDR3: TGCAGCGTTGGTTGGGGGAATGAGCAGTTCTTC. Residues: CSVGWGNEQFF.

This clonotype was observed at least ten times. This chain connects TRBV20-1 to TRBJ2-1; no firm D call. CDR1 and CDR2 (germline): DFQATT, SNEGSKA (reference sequence). V was trimmed by 0 bases and J by 4 bases, leaving 10 bases between them. The CDR3 extends over 14 amino acids. The CDR3 protein is CSARDWRAYNEQFF. The CDR3 nucleotides read TGCAGTGCTAGAGATTGGAGAGCTTACAATGAGCAGTTCTTC.